This entry concerns a single T cell receptor (beta chain). Its specificity is not known. The data were obtained in a study of blood T cells in healthy people across ages. Study-wide findings and caveats: Age advanced and TCR beta diversity per million T cells fell, roughly linearly.

For the second PCR, which ran for about 6 to 11 cycles, a sample-barcoded 5' primer and a J-beta primer mix were used. Every sample returned 2.5 million or more CDR3-containing paired-end reads. Each CDR3 protein is one row after TCRdb ran MiXCR on the 5' RACE reads. The table records some 670,000 distinct CDR3 sequences, about 51% of them present only once. After removal of 4 bases from V and 5 bases from J, the junction contained 2 bases not matched to a gene. CDR3 size: 13 residues. Germline V CDR1 and CDR2: MGHDK, SYGVNS. The source is a woman aged 80 or over in good health. V gene TRBV25-1 combines with J gene TRBJ2-1; 7 nucleotides align to TRBD2. Sequencing used blood. The CDR3 nucleotides read TGTGCCAGCAGTGGGGACTATCACAATGAGCAGTTCTTC. This codes for CASSGDYHNEQFF.